A selection of T cell receptor beta chains follows, all from one sample in a study of cytomegalovirus exposure and HLA in healthy donors. Assay: immunoSEQ multiplex PCR; the TCRdb copy retains only in-frame clones and omits some. The data show fewer than 150,000 clones, roughly 15% seen once. Source material: PBMCs. These TCRs come from a woman in her late teens or twenties in good health and CMV-seronegative. Both conserved end residues are part of each CDR3. The D gene is left open where the match is weak. Size is omitted from some rows. Given values are once, few, many or a class for expanded clones.

D gene	J gene	clone size	V gene	CDR3 DNA	CDR3 protein
-	TRBJ2-5	few	TRBV15	TGTGCCACCAGCGGAGGTGCGGGGAGGGAGACCCAGTACTTC	CATSGGAGRETQYF
-	TRBJ1-3	few	TRBV11-3	TGTGCCAGCAGCTCTAGAGATTCCGGAAACACCATATATTTT	CASSSRDSGNTIYF
-	TRBJ2-6	-	TRBV5-1	TGCGCCAGCAGCCACAGAGGTGGCAGGGTAAGGTCTGGGGCCAACGTCCTGACTTTC	CASSHRGGRVRSGANVLTF
TRBD2	TRBJ2-2	-	TRBV7-9	TGTGCCAGCAGCCCTAGGACTAGCGGGGGAACTAGCGGCACCGGGGAGCTGTTTTTT	CASSPRTSGGTSGTGELFF
TRBD1	TRBJ1-5	few	TRBV7-9	TGTGCCAGCAGTAATCCCGACAGGGGGCAGCCCCAGCATTTT	CASSNPDRGQPQHF
TRBD1	TRBJ1-1	few	TRBV5-4	TGTGCCAGCAGGGGGACAGGGGGGAGAGAAGCTTTCTTT	CASRGTGGREAFF
-	TRBJ1-1	few	TRBV5-1	TGCGCCAGCAGCTTGAGCGCGAACACTGAAGCTTTCTTT	CASSLSANTEAFF
TRBD2	TRBJ2-7	-	TRBV10-3	TGTGCCATCAGTGAGTCAGGGCTAGCGGGGGGCTACGAGCAGTACTTC	CAISESGLAGGYEQYF
TRBD1	TRBJ2-7	-	TRBV28	TGTGCCAGCATCGGGACAGAAAACTACGAGCAGTACTTC	CASIGTENYEQYF
-	TRBJ1-3	-	TRBV5-1	TGCGCCAGCAGCGCAGGGGCAGGAAACACCATATATTTT	CASSAGAGNTIYF
TRBD2	TRBJ2-6	few	TRBV4-1	TGCGCCAGCAGCCAAGATGGGACTAGTGCTGGGGCCAACGTCCTGACTTTC	CASSQDGTSAGANVLTF
-	TRBJ2-1	few	TRBV4-3	TGCGCCAGCAGCCAAGATACGGGGGAGGCCTACAATGAGCAGTTCTTC	CASSQDTGEAYNEQFF
TRBD1	TRBJ2-5	-	TRBV5-1	TGCGCCAGCAGCCCGGGACAGGGGGTGAGTGAAGAGACCCAGTACTTC	CASSPGQGVSEETQYF
-	TRBJ2-7	-	TRBV28	TGTGCCAGCAGCCAAGGCCTGGGGGGGCCAACCTACGAGCAGTACTTC	CASSQGLGGPTYEQYF
-	TRBJ2-5	few	TRBV5-8	TGTGCCAGCAGCTTGGCCGGGGTCGCGCGGTGGGAGGAGACCCAGTACTTC	CASSLAGVARWEETQYF
TRBD1	TRBJ1-5	-	TRBV29-1	TGCAGCGTCAGACAGGGGGAACAGCCCCAGCATTTT	CSVRQGEQPQHF
-	TRBJ1-4	few	TRBV2	TGTGCCAGTTCGTCAGGGATGAGAGAAAAACTGTTTTTT	CASSSGMREKLFF
-	TRBJ2-3	few	TRBV5-1	TGCGCCAGCAGCTTGGAGGGGGGGGGACTTCCCACAGATACGCAGTATTTT	CASSLEGGGLPTDTQYF